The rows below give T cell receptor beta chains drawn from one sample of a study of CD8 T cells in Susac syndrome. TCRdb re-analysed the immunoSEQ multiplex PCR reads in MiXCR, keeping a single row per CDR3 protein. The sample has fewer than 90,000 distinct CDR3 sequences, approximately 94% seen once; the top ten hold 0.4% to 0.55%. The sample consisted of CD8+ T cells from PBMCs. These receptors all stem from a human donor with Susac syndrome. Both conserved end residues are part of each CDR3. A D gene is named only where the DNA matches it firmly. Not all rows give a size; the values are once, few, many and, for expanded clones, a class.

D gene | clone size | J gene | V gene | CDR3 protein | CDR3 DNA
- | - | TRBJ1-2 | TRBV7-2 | CASSDNDRNYGYTF | TGTGCCAGCAGCGACAACGACAGGAACTATGGCTACACCTTC
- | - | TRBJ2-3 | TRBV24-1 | CATSDPRTLTDTQYF | TGTGCCACCAGTGACCCAAGGACACTCACAGATACGCAGTATTTT
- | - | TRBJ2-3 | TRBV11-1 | CASSPSTPGARAPSPDTQYF | TGTGCCAGCAGTCCCAGCACTCCCGGGGCCCGGGCCCCCAGCCCAGATACGCAGTATTTT
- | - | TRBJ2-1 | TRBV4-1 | CASSQAGRTETTYNEQFF | TGCGCCAGCAGCCAAGCCGGTAGGACAGAAACTACTTACAATGAGCAGTTCTTC
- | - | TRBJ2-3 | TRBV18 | CASSPSGYSTDTQYF | TGTGCCAGCTCTCCGTCGGGTTATAGCACAGATACGCAGTATTTT
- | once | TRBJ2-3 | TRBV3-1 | CASSQASVVTQYF | TGTGCCAGCAGCCAAGCGTCGGTCGTTACGCAGTATTTT
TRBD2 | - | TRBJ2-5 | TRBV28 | CASSSGLGGRAGETQYF | TGTGCCAGCAGTTCGGGACTAGGCGGGAGGGCCGGGGAGACCCAGTACTTC
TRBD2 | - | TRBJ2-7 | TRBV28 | CASSHPPLAGTWEQYF | TGTGCCAGCAGCCACCCCCCACTAGCGGGAACGTGGGAGCAGTACTTC
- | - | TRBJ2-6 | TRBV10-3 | CAISPQVFHSGANVLTF | TGTGCCATCAGTCCACAGGTTTTTCACTCTGGGGCCAACGTCCTGACTTTC
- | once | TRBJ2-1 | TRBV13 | CASSSSAGQNEQFF | TGTGCCAGCAGCTCATCAGCAGGTCAGAATGAGCAGTTCTTC
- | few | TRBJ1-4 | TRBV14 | CASSLGGQGPNEKLFF | TGTGCCAGCAGCCTCGGCGGGCAGGGACCTAATGAAAAACTGTTTTTT
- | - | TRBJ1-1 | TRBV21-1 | CASSNMNTEAFF | TGTGCCAGCAGCAACATGAACACTGAAGCTTTCTTT
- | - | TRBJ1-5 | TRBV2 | CASSGTTTRNQPQHF | TGTGCCAGCAGTGGGACAACTACTCGCAATCAGCCCCAGCATTTT
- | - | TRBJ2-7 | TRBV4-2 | CASSQEYGYEQYF | TGTGCCAGCAGCCAAGAATACGGATACGAGCAGTACTTC